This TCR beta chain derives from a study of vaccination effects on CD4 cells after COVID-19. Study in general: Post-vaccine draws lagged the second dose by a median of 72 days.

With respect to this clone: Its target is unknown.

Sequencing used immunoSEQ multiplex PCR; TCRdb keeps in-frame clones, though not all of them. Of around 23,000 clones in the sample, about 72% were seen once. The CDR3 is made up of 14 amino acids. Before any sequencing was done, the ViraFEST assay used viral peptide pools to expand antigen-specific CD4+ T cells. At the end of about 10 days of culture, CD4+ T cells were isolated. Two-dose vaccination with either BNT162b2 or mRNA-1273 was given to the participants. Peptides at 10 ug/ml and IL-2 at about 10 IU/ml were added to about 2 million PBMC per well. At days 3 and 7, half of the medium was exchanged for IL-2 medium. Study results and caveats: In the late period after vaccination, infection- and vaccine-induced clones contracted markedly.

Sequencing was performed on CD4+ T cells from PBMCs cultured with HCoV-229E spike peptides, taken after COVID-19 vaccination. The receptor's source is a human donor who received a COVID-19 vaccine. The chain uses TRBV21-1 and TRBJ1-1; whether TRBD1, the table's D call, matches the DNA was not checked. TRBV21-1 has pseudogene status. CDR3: CASSKIWQGDEAFF. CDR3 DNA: TGTGCCAGCAGCAAAATTTGGCAAGGGGATGAAGCTTTCTTT.